This TCR beta chain was identified during a study of cytomegalovirus exposure and HLA in healthy donors. The wider study: An earlier analysis found around 120 million unique TCR beta sequences from around 180 million T cells.

This clone was seen once. Its antigen remains unknown. With V trimmed by 2 bases and J by 3 bases, 6 bases remained unmatched. This CDR3 has 17 amino acids. CDR1 and CDR2 (germline): SGHVS, FQNEAQ. General observations from the study: Associated with cytomegalovirus, according to the listing, were 150 to 200 TCR beta chains. The majority of CMV-associated TCR beta chains were reported as apparently HLA-restricted in a later analysis.

PCR involved 60 Vbeta and 13 Jbeta primers. Only in-frame clones appear in the TCRdb table, and some are missing; sequencing was by immunoSEQ multiplex PCR. Among 110,000 to 150,000 clones listed, 75% were seen once. The material sequenced was PBMCs. The sequence was obtained from a young man in good health and CMV-seronegative. The gene calls are TRBV7-8 and TRBJ2-2; 10 nucleotides align to TRBD2. CDR3 nucleotide sequence: TGTGCCAGCAGCTTATCTTCCGGACTAGCGGACACCGGGGAGCTGTTTTTT. It specifies CASSLSSGLADTGELFF.